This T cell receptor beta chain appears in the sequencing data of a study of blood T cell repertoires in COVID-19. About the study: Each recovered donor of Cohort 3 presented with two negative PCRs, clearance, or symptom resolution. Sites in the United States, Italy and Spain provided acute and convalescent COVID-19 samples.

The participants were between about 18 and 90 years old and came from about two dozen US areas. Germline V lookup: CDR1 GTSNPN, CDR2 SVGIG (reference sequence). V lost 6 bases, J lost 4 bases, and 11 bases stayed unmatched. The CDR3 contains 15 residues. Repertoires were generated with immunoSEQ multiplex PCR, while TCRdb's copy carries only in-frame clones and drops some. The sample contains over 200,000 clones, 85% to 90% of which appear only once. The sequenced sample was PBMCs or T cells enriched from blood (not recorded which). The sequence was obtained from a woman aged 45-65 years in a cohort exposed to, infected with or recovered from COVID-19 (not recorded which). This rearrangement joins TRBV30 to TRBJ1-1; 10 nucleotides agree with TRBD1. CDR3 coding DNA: TGTGCCTGCGGGGTCCGGGACAGGGGATTCACTGAAGCTTTCTTT. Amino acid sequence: CACGVRDRGFTEAFF. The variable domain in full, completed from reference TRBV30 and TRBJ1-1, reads SQTIHQWPATLVQPVGSPLSLECTVEGTSNPNLYWYRQAAGRGLQLLFYSVGIGQISSEVPQNLSASRPQDRQFILSSKKLLLSDSGFYLCACGVRDRGFTEAFFGQGTRLTVV.